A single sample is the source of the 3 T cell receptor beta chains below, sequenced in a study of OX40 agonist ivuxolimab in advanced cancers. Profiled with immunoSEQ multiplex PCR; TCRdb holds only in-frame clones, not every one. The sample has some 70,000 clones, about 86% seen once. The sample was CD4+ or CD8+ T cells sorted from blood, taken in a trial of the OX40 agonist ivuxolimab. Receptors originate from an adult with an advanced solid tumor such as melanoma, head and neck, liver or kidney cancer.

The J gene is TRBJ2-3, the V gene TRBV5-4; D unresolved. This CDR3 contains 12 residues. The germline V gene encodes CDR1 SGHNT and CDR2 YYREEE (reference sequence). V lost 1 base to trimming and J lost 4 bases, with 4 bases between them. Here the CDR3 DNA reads TGTGCCAGCAGCTTGCTAGCAGATACGCAGTATTTT. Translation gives CASSLLADTQYF.

The CDR3 protein is CASSSRGPGNQPQHF. The CDR3 nucleotides are TGTGCCAGCAGCTCCCGGGGCCCTGGCAATCAGCCCCAGCATTTT. V is TRBV7-9 and J is TRBJ1-5; D is possibly TRBD1 (5 bases). CDR1 SEHNR and CDR2 FQNEAQ come from the germline V gene (reference sequence). Trimming pared 4 bases from V and 2 bases from J, leaving 12 bases between. The CDR3 has 15 amino acids.

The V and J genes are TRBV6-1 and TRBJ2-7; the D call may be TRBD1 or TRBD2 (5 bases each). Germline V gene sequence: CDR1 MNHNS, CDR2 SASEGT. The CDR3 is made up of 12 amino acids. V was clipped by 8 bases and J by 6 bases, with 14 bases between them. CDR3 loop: CASGVRAGEQYF. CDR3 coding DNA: TGTGCCAGCGGGGTCAGGGCGGGCGAGCAGTACTTC.